This is a list of T cell receptor beta chains from one sample in a study of cytomegalovirus exposure and HLA in healthy donors. Data came from immunoSEQ multiplex PCR; TCRdb stores just in-frame clones and leaves some out. Altogether hundreds of thousands of clones are present, 70% to 90% being singletons, with the ten largest covering approximately 2.2%. The sample taken for sequencing was PBMCs. These TCRs come from a woman under 30 in good health and CMV-seronegative. The CDR3 runs from the conserved cysteine through the conserved F or W. Fields, in order: CDR3 protein, CDR3 DNA, J gene, D gene, clone size, V gene. A D gene is named only where the DNA matches it firmly. Only part of the rows carry a size: once, few, many, or a class if the clone is expanded.

CDR3 protein: CASSLTRGGTEAFF; CDR3 DNA: TGTGCCAGCAGCTTAACCAGGGGTGGCACTGAAGCTTTCTTT; J gene: TRBJ1-1; D gene: NA; clone size: once; V gene: TRBV7-3
CDR3 protein: CAITDRLAGVYEQYF; CDR3 DNA: TGTGCCATCACTGACCGACTAGCGGGGGTTTACGAGCAGTACTTC; J gene: TRBJ2-7; D gene: TRBD2; clone size: NA; V gene: TRBV10-3
CDR3 protein: CASNLVPQHF; CDR3 DNA: TGTGCCAGCAATTTAGTGCCCCAGCATTTT; J gene: TRBJ1-5; D gene: NA; clone size: NA; V gene: TRBV6-1
CDR3 protein: CASSYSTGVAYEQYF; CDR3 DNA: TGTGCCAGCAGTTACAGTACAGGGGTGGCGTACGAGCAGTACTTC; J gene: TRBJ2-7; D gene: TRBD1; clone size: NA; V gene: TRBV6-5
CDR3 protein: CASSSPGGKETQYF; CDR3 DNA: TGCGCCAGCAGCTCTCCAGGGGGCAAGGAGACCCAGTACTTC; J gene: TRBJ2-5; D gene: TRBD1; clone size: NA; V gene: TRBV5-1
CDR3 protein: CASSLAATGQGSYGYTF; CDR3 DNA: TGTGCCAGCAGCTTAGCAGCCACGGGACAGGGATCATACGGCTACACCTTC; J gene: TRBJ1-2; D gene: TRBD1; clone size: NA; V gene: TRBV11-2
CDR3 protein: CSGRLRDRGLNEQFF; CDR3 DNA: TGCAGCGGTCGACTCCGGGACAGGGGGCTCAATGAGCAGTTCTTC; J gene: TRBJ2-1; D gene: TRBD1; clone size: NA; V gene: TRBV29-1
CDR3 protein: CASRPRQGVTDTQYF; CDR3 DNA: TGTGCCAGCAGACCCCGACAGGGGGTCACAGATACGCAGTATTTT; J gene: TRBJ2-3; D gene: TRBD1; clone size: NA; V gene: TRBV13
CDR3 protein: CASSLGQSYGYTF; CDR3 DNA: TGTGCCAGCAGTTTAGGGCAGTCTTATGGCTACACCTTC; J gene: TRBJ1-2; D gene: NA; clone size: NA; V gene: TRBV27
CDR3 protein: CASRTGTEAFF; CDR3 DNA: TGTGCCAGCAGGACAGGTACTGAAGCTTTCTTT; J gene: TRBJ1-1; D gene: NA; clone size: NA; V gene: TRBV7-2
CDR3 protein: CSVPTGGGLNNEQFF; CDR3 DNA: TGCAGCGTGCCGACAGGGGGGGGCCTGAACAATGAGCAGTTCTTC; J gene: TRBJ2-1; D gene: TRBD1; clone size: NA; V gene: TRBV29-1
CDR3 protein: CATSRNRAETQYF; CDR3 DNA: TGTGCCACCAGCAGAAACAGGGCGGAGACCCAGTACTTC; J gene: TRBJ2-5; D gene: NA; clone size: NA; V gene: TRBV15
CDR3 protein: CASTPGQGPVYGYTF; CDR3 DNA: TGTGCCAGCACCCCGGGACAGGGCCCTGTCTATGGCTACACCTTC; J gene: TRBJ1-2; D gene: TRBD1; clone size: NA; V gene: TRBV28
CDR3 protein: CASSGTSGEAPNTGELFF; CDR3 DNA: TGCGCCAGCAGTGGGACTAGCGGGGAGGCCCCGAACACCGGGGAGCTGTTTTTT; J gene: TRBJ2-2; D gene: TRBD2; clone size: NA; V gene: TRBV10-1
CDR3 protein: CASSYSTTGNYGYTF; CDR3 DNA: TGTGCCAGCAGTTACTCAACCACAGGGAACTATGGCTACACCTTC; J gene: TRBJ1-2; D gene: NA; clone size: NA; V gene: TRBV6-6
CDR3 protein: CASSERGKTYNEQFF; CDR3 DNA: TGCGCCAGCAGTGAGAGGGGGAAGACCTACAATGAGCAGTTCTTC; J gene: TRBJ2-1; D gene: NA; clone size: NA; V gene: TRBV10-1
CDR3 protein: CASSPPRGSNNSPLHF; CDR3 DNA: TGTGCCAGCAGTCCCCCGCGGGGGAGTAATAATTCACCCCTCCACTTT; J gene: TRBJ1-6; D gene: NA; clone size: NA; V gene: TRBV27
CDR3 protein: CASSHPSAGVETQYF; CDR3 DNA: TGCGCCAGCAGCCACCCCTCTGCGGGGGTAGAGACCCAGTACTTC; J gene: TRBJ2-5; D gene: TRBD2; clone size: NA; V gene: TRBV5-1
CDR3 protein: CASSMDLYGYTF; CDR3 DNA: TGCGCCAGCAGCATGGATCTGTATGGCTACACCTTC; J gene: TRBJ1-2; D gene: NA; clone size: NA; V gene: TRBV5-1
CDR3 protein: CASSLSGGARETQYF; CDR3 DNA: TGTGCCAGCAGCCTTAGCGGGGGGGCCAGAGAGACCCAGTACTTC; J gene: TRBJ2-5; D gene: TRBD2; clone size: NA; V gene: TRBV5-4
CDR3 protein: CASSLAWSYEQYF; CDR3 DNA: TGTGCCAGCAGCTTAGCCTGGAGTTACGAGCAGTACTTC; J gene: TRBJ2-7; D gene: NA; clone size: once; V gene: TRBV7-2
CDR3 protein: CASRSTSGGRYEQYF; CDR3 DNA: TGTGCCAGCAGATCGACTAGCGGGGGAAGGTACGAGCAGTACTTC; J gene: TRBJ2-7; D gene: TRBD2; clone size: NA; V gene: TRBV11-2
CDR3 protein: CASSFLAGDQETQYF; CDR3 DNA: TGTGCCAGCAGCTTCCTAGCGGGGGACCAAGAGACCCAGTACTTC; J gene: TRBJ2-5; D gene: TRBD2; clone size: NA; V gene: TRBV7-3
CDR3 protein: CASSGQADQPQHF; CDR3 DNA: TGTGCCAGCAGTGGTCAGGCCGATCAGCCCCAGCATTTT; J gene: TRBJ1-5; D gene: NA; clone size: NA; V gene: TRBV2
CDR3 protein: CASRQEGGNEKLFF; CDR3 DNA: TGTGCCAGCAGACAAGAGGGCGGTAATGAAAAACTGTTTTTT; J gene: TRBJ1-4; D gene: NA; clone size: NA; V gene: TRBV6-1
CDR3 protein: CASSPRVAGATGELFF; CDR3 DNA: TGTGCCAGCAGCCCCCGGGTAGCGGGGGCCACCGGGGAGCTGTTTTTT; J gene: TRBJ2-2; D gene: TRBD2; clone size: NA; V gene: TRBV7-9
CDR3 protein: CASSIRPEDTQYF; CDR3 DNA: TGTGCCAGTAGTATCCGCCCTGAGGATACGCAGTATTTT; J gene: TRBJ2-3; D gene: NA; clone size: NA; V gene: TRBV19
CDR3 protein: CASSLYRRGLGGDEQFF; CDR3 DNA: TGTGCCAGCAGCTTATACCGGAGGGGACTAGGAGGTGATGAGCAGTTCTTC; J gene: TRBJ2-1; D gene: TRBD2; clone size: NA; V gene: TRBV13
CDR3 protein: CASSDPGLAPETQYF; CDR3 DNA: TGTGCCAGCAGTGACCCGGGACTAGCGCCGGAGACCCAGTACTTC; J gene: TRBJ2-5; D gene: TRBD2; clone size: NA; V gene: TRBV25-1
CDR3 protein: CASSWGGSGGTDTQYF; CDR3 DNA: TGTGCCAGCAGCTGGGGAGGTAGCGGGGGCACAGATACGCAGTATTTT; J gene: TRBJ2-3; D gene: TRBD2; clone size: NA; V gene: TRBV11-2
CDR3 protein: CASSVEQGNVNTEAFF; CDR3 DNA: TGTGCCAGCAGCGTAGAGCAGGGAAACGTGAACACTGAAGCTTTCTTT; J gene: TRBJ1-1; D gene: NA; clone size: NA; V gene: TRBV9
CDR3 protein: CASSPTGFEQFF; CDR3 DNA: TGTGCCAGCAGCCCTACGGGGTTCGAGCAGTTCTTC; J gene: TRBJ2-1; D gene: NA; clone size: once; V gene: TRBV14
CDR3 protein: CASSRGGAEAFF; CDR3 DNA: TGTGCCAGCAGCCGGGGGGGCGCTGAAGCTTTCTTT; J gene: TRBJ1-1; D gene: NA; clone size: NA; V gene: TRBV6-5
CDR3 protein: CASSPGGAAFF; CDR3 DNA: TGTGCCAGCAGCCCGGGGGGGGCAGCTTTCTTT; J gene: TRBJ1-1; D gene: NA; clone size: NA; V gene: TRBV6-5
CDR3 protein: CASSGDVGGVEETQYF; CDR3 DNA: TGTGCCAGCAGCGGCGATGTGGGGGGGGTGGAAGAGACCCAGTACTTC; J gene: TRBJ2-5; D gene: TRBD2; clone size: NA; V gene: TRBV4-2
CDR3 protein: CASSTRDTQYF; CDR3 DNA: TGCGCCAGCAGCACCCGGGATACGCAGTATTTT; J gene: TRBJ2-3; D gene: NA; clone size: NA; V gene: TRBV5-1
CDR3 protein: CASRPRGRRNSSYNSPLHF; CDR3 DNA: TGTGCCAGCAGACCGCGGGGCCGGAGGAATAGCTCCTATAATTCACCCCTCCACTTT; J gene: TRBJ1-6; D gene: NA; clone size: NA; V gene: TRBV27
CDR3 protein: CSVYGQNTEAFF; CDR3 DNA: TGCAGCGTCTATGGACAGAACACTGAAGCTTTCTTT; J gene: TRBJ1-1; D gene: NA; clone size: NA; V gene: TRBV29-1
CDR3 protein: CASRGQGGNQPQHF; CDR3 DNA: TGTGCCAGCAGGGGACAGGGTGGCAATCAGCCCCAGCATTTT; J gene: TRBJ1-5; D gene: TRBD1; clone size: NA; V gene: TRBV2
CDR3 protein: CASSNRDRGNEQYF; CDR3 DNA: TGTGCCAGCAGCAACCGGGACAGGGGAAACGAGCAGTACTTC; J gene: TRBJ2-7; D gene: TRBD1; clone size: NA; V gene: TRBV6-5
CDR3 protein: CASSFRGPPVETQYF; CDR3 DNA: TGCGCCAGCAGCTTCAGGGGCCCCCCGGTGGAGACCCAGTACTTC; J gene: TRBJ2-5; D gene: NA; clone size: NA; V gene: TRBV5-1
CDR3 protein: CASSVGTSIGGETQYF; CDR3 DNA: TGTGCCAGCAGCGTAGGGACTAGCATTGGGGGGGAGACCCAGTACTTC; J gene: TRBJ2-5; D gene: TRBD2; clone size: NA; V gene: TRBV9
CDR3 protein: CASSRQDSPLHF; CDR3 DNA: TGTGCCAGCAGTAGACAGGATTCACCCCTCCACTTT; J gene: TRBJ1-6; D gene: NA; clone size: NA; V gene: TRBV6-5
CDR3 protein: CASSYSTDISYNEQFF; CDR3 DNA: TGTGCCAGCAGTTATTCGACAGACATCTCCTACAATGAGCAGTTCTTC; J gene: TRBJ2-1; D gene: NA; clone size: NA; V gene: TRBV6-5